The sequence of this T cell receptor beta chain was determined in a study of T cell repertoires in ileal Crohn's disease (dated by TCRdb to about 2019). General notes on the study: Median disease duration was about eight years, and about 35% of patients were identified as active smokers at the time of surgery. Every patient underwent surgery because of a complication, which was stricturing disease in around 60% and penetrating disease in around 39%. About half of the patients received postoperative therapy: about a dozen received thiopurines and around 19 received anti-TNF agents. A prospective multicentre cohort supplied the roughly 59 Crohn's disease patients whose TCR repertoires were analysed. The study was conducted in parallel with a multicentre cohort that was designed to identify predictors of early endoscopic recurrence following ileocolonic resection. A Rutgeerts score higher than i0 was the definition used for endoscopic postoperative recurrence. A total of 170 or so mucosal samples from 57 patients were sequenced, with samples obtained at several locations on the surgical specimen and at postoperative endoscopy.

For commercial TCRB immunosequencing, about 500 nanograms of biopsy DNA were submitted for each sample. Adaptive Biotechnology amplified CDR3 regions from genomic DNA with a two-step multiplex PCR that controlled for amplification bias. Primers for every V and J gene segment were used in the first PCR, and barcodes and Illumina adapters were added in the second PCR. CDR3 libraries were sequenced on an Illumina instrument. Turning to the authors' computational methods: Analysis combined the vendor-provided pipelines with custom analysis of raw data in R/Bioconductor under R version 3.3.0. Clonality, which ranges from 0 to 1, was calculated as the inverse of the normalised Shannon entropy across all productive clones. High-frequency clones were defined as the repertoire share of the top 100 clones, retaining only clones passing a 95% confidence test. Overlap between samples was measured with the Morisita-Horn index, while repertoire diversity was measured with the Simpson index. TCRdb retrieved this table from immuneACCESS and kept in-frame rearrangements only. Not all clones are present; in checked studies, unresolved V genes account for under half, and no reason is known for the remainder. The D gene and trimming were derived from the DNA, and the V and J assignments and clone size from that table. This sample has fewer than 5,000 clones in its table, and about 79% of those were observed once. The ten largest make up around 7% of the sample.

Adults with ileal or ileocolonic Crohn's disease for whom ileocolonic resection was indicated were considered eligible. Whole ileal mucosal biopsies were kept frozen at -80 degrees C prior to DNA extraction. Genomic DNA was extracted from frozen whole biopsies using a TRizol-based method and was quantified with a NanoDrop 2000 spectrophotometer. Trimmed from V: 6 bases; trimmed from J: 4 bases; junction bases lacking a gene match: 1. CDR1 and CDR2 were assigned from the germline V gene as MNHEY and SVGAGI. The CDR3 spans 12 residues, from the cysteine through the phenylalanine. The CDR3 DNA has 36 bases and is translated from base 1. The research as a whole found: Only a subgroup of patients, of unstated size, had their mucosal CD4 and CD8 T cells sorted and sequenced. More high-frequency clones were carried by sorted CD8 T cells than by CD4 T cells, suggesting that mucosal expansions were mainly CD8. Higher high-frequency clone percentages at surgery were associated with endoscopic recurrence; all patients with clonality above 26.8% (18/57) had recurrence. A significantly higher proportion of clonal expansions was observed in active smokers at surgery than in non-smokers (approximately 28% vs 17%, p=0.02).

A remark on this clone: Its antigen target is currently unknown. Nothing much larger sits one base from this clone, and base qualities are not available.

Sequences were obtained from ileal tissue. The chain joins TRBV6-5 to TRBJ1-2; 8 of the junction bases match TRBD1. This clonotype was obtained from an adult with Crohn's disease. The CDR3 has the sequence CASSTGGYGYTF. The DNA is TGTGCCAGCAGCACAGGGGGCTATGGCTACACCTTC.